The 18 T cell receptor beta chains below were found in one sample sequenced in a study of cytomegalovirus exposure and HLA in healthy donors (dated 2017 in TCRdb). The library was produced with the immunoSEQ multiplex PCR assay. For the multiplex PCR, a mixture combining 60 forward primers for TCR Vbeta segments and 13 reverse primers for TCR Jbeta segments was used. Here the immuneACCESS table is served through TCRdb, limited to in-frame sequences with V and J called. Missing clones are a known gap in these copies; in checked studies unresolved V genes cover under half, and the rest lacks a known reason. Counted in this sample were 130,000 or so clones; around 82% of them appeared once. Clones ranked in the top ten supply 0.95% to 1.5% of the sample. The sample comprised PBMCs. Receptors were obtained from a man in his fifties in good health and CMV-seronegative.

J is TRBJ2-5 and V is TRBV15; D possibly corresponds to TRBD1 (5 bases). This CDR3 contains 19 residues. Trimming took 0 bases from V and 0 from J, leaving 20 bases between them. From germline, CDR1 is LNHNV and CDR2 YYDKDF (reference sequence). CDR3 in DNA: TGTGCCACCAGCAGAGAAGTTTTTGTGGCACAGGCCAACCAAGAGACCCAGTACTTC. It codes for CATSREVFVAQANQETQYF. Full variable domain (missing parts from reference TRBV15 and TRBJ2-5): DAMVIQNPRYQVTQFGKPVTLSCSQTLNHNVMYWYQQKSSQAPKLLFHYYDKDFNNEADTPDNFQSRRPNTSFCFLDIRSPGLGDTAMYLCATSREVFVAQANQETQYFGPGTRLLVL.

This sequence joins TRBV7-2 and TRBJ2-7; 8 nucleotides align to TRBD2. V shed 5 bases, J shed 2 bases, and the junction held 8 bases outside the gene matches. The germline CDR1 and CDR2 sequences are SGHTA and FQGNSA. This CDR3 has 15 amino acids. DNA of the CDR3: TGTGCCAGCAGCCCAGCCAGCGGGAGCGCCTACGAGCAGTACTTC. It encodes CASSPASGSAYEQYF.

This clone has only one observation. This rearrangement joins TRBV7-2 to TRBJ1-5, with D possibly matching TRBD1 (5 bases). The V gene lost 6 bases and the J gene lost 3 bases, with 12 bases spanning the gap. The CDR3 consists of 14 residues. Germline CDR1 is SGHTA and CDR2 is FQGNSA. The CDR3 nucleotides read TGTGCCAGCAGTCCCGACAGACTCAATCAGCCCCAGCATTTT. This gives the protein CASSPDRLNQPQHF.

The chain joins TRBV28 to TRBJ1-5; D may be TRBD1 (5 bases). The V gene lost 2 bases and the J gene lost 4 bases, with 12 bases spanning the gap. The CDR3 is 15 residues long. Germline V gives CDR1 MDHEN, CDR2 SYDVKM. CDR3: CASSLDDRANQPQHF. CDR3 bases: TGTGCCAGCAGTTTAGATGACAGAGCTAATCAGCCCCAGCATTTT.

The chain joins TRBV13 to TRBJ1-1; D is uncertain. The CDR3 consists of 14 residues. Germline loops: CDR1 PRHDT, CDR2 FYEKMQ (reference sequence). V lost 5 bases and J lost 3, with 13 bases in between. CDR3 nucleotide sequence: TGTGCCAGCAGCCGGCGGGGAGGCCACACTGAAGCTTTCTTT. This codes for CASSRRGGHTEAFF.

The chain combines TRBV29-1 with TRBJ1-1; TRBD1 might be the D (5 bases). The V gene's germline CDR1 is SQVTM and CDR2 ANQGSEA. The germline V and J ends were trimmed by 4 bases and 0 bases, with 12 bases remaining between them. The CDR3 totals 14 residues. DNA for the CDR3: TGCAGCGTTGCCCCAGCGACAGTGAACACTGAAGCTTTCTTT. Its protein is CSVAPATVNTEAFF.

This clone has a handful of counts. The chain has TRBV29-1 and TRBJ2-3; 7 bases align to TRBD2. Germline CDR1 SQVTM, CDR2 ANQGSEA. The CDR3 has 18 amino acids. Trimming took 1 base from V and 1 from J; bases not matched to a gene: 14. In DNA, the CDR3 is TGCAGCGTTGAAGGTCTAGCGGATACGGTGGGGGGCACAGATACGCAGTATTTT. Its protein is CSVEGLADTVGGTDTQYF.

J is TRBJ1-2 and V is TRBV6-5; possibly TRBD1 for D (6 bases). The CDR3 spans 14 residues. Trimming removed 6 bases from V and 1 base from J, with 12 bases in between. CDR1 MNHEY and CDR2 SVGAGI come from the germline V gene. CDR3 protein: CASRDPGHNYGYTF. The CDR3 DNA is TGTGCCAGCAGGGACCCGGGACATAACTATGGCTACACCTTC.

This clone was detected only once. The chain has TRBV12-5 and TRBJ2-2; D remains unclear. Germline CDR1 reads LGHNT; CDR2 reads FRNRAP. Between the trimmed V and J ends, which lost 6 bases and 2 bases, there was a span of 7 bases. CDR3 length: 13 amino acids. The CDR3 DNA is TGTGCTAGTGGCCTGACTAACACCGGGGAGCTGTTTTTT. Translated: CASGLTNTGELFF.

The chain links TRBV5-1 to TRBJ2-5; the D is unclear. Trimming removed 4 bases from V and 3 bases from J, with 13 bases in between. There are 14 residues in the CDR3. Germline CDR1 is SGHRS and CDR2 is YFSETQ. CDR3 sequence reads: CASSPSTVKETQYF. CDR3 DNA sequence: TGCGCCAGCAGCCCGTCCACGGTTAAAGAGACCCAGTACTTC. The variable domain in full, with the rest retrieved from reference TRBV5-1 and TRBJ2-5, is KAGVTQTPRYLIKTRGQQVTLSCSPISGHRSVSWYQQTPGQGLQFLFEYFSETQRNKGNFPGRFSGRQFSNSRSEMNVSTLELGDSALYLCASSPSTVKETQYFGPGTRLLVL.

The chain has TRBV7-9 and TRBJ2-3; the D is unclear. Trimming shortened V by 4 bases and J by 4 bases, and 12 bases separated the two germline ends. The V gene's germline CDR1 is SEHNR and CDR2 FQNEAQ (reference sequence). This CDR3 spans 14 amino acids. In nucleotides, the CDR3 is TGTGCCAGCAGCTCCCCTAACGTGGCAGATACGCAGTATTTT. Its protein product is CASSSPNVADTQYF.

DNA of the CDR3: TGCAGCGTTGCCGCCCGGTCGAACACTGAAGCTTTCTTT. Its protein product is CSVAARSNTEAFF. This chain links TRBV29-1 with TRBJ1-1; no reliable D call. Trimming took off 4 bases at V and 1 base at J, with 10 bases between the two ends. Looked up from germline, CDR1 is SQVTM and CDR2 is ANQGSEA. This CDR3 has 13 residues.

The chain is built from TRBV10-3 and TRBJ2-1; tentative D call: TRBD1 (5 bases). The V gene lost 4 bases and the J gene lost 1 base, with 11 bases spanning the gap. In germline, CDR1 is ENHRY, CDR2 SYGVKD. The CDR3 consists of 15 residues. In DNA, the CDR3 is TGTGCCATCAGTGCAGGGCCGGGTTCCTACAATGAGCAGTTCTTC. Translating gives CAISAGPGSYNEQFF.

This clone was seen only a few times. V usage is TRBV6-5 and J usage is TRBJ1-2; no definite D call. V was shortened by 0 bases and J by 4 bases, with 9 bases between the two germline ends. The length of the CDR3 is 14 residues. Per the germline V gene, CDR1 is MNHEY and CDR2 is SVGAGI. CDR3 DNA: TGTGCCAGCAGTTACTCGGCGGAAGCCTATGGCTACACCTTC. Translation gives CASSYSAEAYGYTF.

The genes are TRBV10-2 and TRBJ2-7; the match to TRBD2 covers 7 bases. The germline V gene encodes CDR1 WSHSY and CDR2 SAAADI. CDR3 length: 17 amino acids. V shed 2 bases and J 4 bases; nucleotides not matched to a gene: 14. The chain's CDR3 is CASSESEGREYSYEQYF. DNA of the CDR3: TGCGCCAGCAGTGAGAGCGAGGGGCGGGAGTATAGTTACGAGCAGTACTTC.

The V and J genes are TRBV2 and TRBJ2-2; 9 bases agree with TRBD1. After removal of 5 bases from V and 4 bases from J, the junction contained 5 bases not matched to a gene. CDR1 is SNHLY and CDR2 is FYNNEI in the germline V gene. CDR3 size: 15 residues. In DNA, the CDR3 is TGTGCCAGCAGTTCGGACAGGGGTGGCACCGGGGAGCTGTTTTTT. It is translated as CASSSDRGGTGELFF.

DNA of the CDR3: TGTGCCAGTAACCGGGACAGGGGTCCCTACGAGCAGTACTTC. It is translated as CASNRDRGPYEQYF. The rearrangement uses TRBV2 and TRBJ2-7; 10 bases map to TRBD1. V shed 9 bases, J shed 2 bases, and the junction held 7 bases outside the gene matches. The CDR3 covers 14 residues. Germline V gene lookup returns CDR1 SNHLY and CDR2 FYNNEI.

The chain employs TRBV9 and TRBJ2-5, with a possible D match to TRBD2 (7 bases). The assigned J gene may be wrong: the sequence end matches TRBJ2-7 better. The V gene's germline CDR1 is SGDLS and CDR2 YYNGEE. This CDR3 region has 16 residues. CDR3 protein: CASKREGHRSVYEQYF. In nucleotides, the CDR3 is TGTGCCAGCAAGAGGGAGGGACACCGTAGTGTGTACGAGCAGTACTTC.